This record concerns one TCR beta chain sequence. Antigen unknown. The data belong to a study of response to subunit inactivated influenza vaccine. TCRdb called the RT-PCR reads again in MiXCR, with one record for every CDR3 protein. The data show 530,000 or so distinct CDR3 sequences, 10% to 15% seen once. Findings of the study overall: The authors put forward the suggestion that each seasonal influenza vaccination may bring in only a limited number of new T cells.

V was pared by 4 bases and J by 1 base, with 7 bases between. Per the germline V gene, CDR1 is SEHNR and CDR2 is FQNEAQ (reference sequence). CDR3 length: 13 residues. Sequenced material: PBMCs from blood, taken on the day of vaccination. The receptor was isolated from a man between 50 and 59 years old who received an inactivated influenza vaccine. The chain couples TRBV7-9 to TRBJ1-1, with D maybe TRBD1 (5 bases). CDR3 protein: CASSSRENTEAFF. As DNA, the CDR3 is TGTGCCAGCAGCTCCAGGGAGAACACTGAAGCTTTCTTT.